Listed here are 22 T cell receptor beta chains from one sample, sequenced in a study of cytomegalovirus exposure and HLA in healthy donors (dated by TCRdb to between 2016 and 2019). The protocol used for the library was the immunoSEQ multiplex PCR assay. For the multiplex PCR, a mixture combining 60 forward primers for TCR Vbeta segments and 13 reverse primers for TCR Jbeta segments was used. Not all clones reach the TCRdb copy of this immuneACCESS table, which keeps in-frame sequences only. Checked studies attribute under half of the gap to unresolved V genes and leave the rest unexplained. The sample table gives some 89,000 clones. Roughly 3% of the sample belongs to the ten largest clones. Sequenced sample: PBMCs. These receptors were obtained from a woman aged 25 to 39 in good health and CMV-seronegative.

The chain recombines TRBV5-6 with TRBJ1-2, with a tentative D call TRBD1 (6 bases). Germline V CDR1 and CDR2: SGHDT, YYEEEE. This CDR3 contains 15 residues. V lost 5 bases and J lost 7, with 21 bases in between. CDR3 amino acids: CASSLTAAGESGYTF. CDR3 coding DNA: TGTGCCAGCAGTCTAACAGCTGCAGGGGAAAGTGGCTACACCTTC.

This chain's CDR3 is CASSLGLTGDTGELFF. DNA for the CDR3: TGTGCCAGCAGCTTAGGGCTGACAGGGGACACCGGGGAGCTGTTTTTT. This rearrangement joins TRBV11-3 to TRBJ2-2; 8 nucleotides align to TRBD1. CDR1 SGHNT and CDR2 YENEEA come from the germline V gene. V gave up 1 base and J gave up 3 bases; unmatched junction bases: 4. The CDR3 has 16 amino acids.

The chain employs TRBV19 and TRBJ2-2; D remains unclear. Germline assignment: CDR1 LNHDA and CDR2 SQIVND (reference sequence). Trimming pared 4 bases from V and 7 bases from J, leaving 7 bases between. This CDR3 has 12 residues. CDR3 nucleotides: TGTGCCAGTAGTACCCCGGTCGGGGAGCTGTTTTTT. This encodes CASSTPVGELFF.

The chain recombines TRBV7-6 with TRBJ1-5; 8 nucleotides line up with TRBD1. J lost 5 bases, V lost 5 bases, and 2 bases had no gene match. Germline V gene data show CDR1 as SGHVS and CDR2 as FNYEAQ. The CDR3 totals 13 residues. In DNA form, the CDR3 reads TGTGCCAGCAGCCTGACAGGGGATCAGCCCCAGCATTTT. Translating gives CASSLTGDQPQHF.

The chain combines TRBV29-1 with TRBJ1-5; 12 bases match TRBD1. V was clipped by 6 bases and J by 9 bases; unmatched bases: 6. This CDR3 has 13 residues. CDR1 and CDR2 from the germline V gene are SQVTM and ANQGSEA. The CDR3 DNA follows: TGCAGCGTCGGGACAGGGGGCGAGGGGCCCCAGCATTTT. This sequence encodes CSVGTGGEGPQHF.

The chain joins TRBV19 to TRBJ1-1, with D hard to call. This CDR3 spans 14 amino acids. Germline V gene sequence: CDR1 LNHDA, CDR2 SQIVND (reference sequence). Trimming shortened V by 2 bases and J by 3 bases, and 10 bases separated the two germline ends. This CDR3 is CASSIPGKDTEAFF. CDR3 in DNA: TGTGCCAGTAGTATACCGGGGAAGGACACTGAAGCTTTCTTT.

The rearrangement uses TRBV28 and TRBJ2-1; a weak D match, TRBD2 (5 bases). The CDR3 has 16 amino acids. V was pared by 6 bases and J by 4 bases, with 19 bases between. Looked up from germline, CDR1 is MDHEN and CDR2 is SYDVKM. The CDR3 is CASSSLEAASYNEQFF. CDR3 nucleotides: TGTGCCAGCAGCTCACTAGAGGCTGCCAGTTACAATGAGCAGTTCTTC. The variable domain in full, completed from reference TRBV28 and TRBJ2-1, reads DVKVTQSSRYLVKRTGEKVFLECVQDMDHENMFWYRQDPGLGLRLIYFSYDVKMKEKGDIPEGYSVSREKKERFSLILESASTNQTSMYLCASSSLEAASYNEQFFGPGTRLTVL.

This chain links TRBV27 with TRBJ2-1, with D tentatively TRBD2 (5 bases). The CDR3 is 16 residues long. The germline V gene encodes CDR1 MNHEY and CDR2 SMNVEV (reference sequence). V lost 3 bases, J lost 0 bases, and 12 bases lay in between. The CDR3 coding sequence is TGTGCCAGCAGTTTTGGAGGCAGCAGCTCCTACAATGAGCAGTTCTTC. Its protein product is CASSFGGSSSYNEQFF.

V usage is TRBV7-3 and J usage is TRBJ2-5; 14 nucleotides align to TRBD2. The V gene's germline CDR1 is SGHTA and CDR2 FQGTGA. This CDR3 spans 18 amino acids. J was trimmed by 2 bases and V by 5 bases; bases with no gene match: 10. The CDR3: CASSPSAGLAGEQETQYF. CDR3 DNA sequence: TGTGCCAGCAGCCCATCCGCGGGACTAGCGGGAGAGCAAGAGACCCAGTACTTC. The full variable domain, with the rest looked up from reference TRBV7-3 and TRBJ2-5, is GAGVSQTPSNKVTEKGKYVELRCDPISGHTALYWYRQSLGQGPEFLIYFQGTGAADDSGLPNDRFFAVRPEGSVSTLKIQRTERGDSAVYLCASSPSAGLAGEQETQYFGPGTRLLVL.

The chain carries TRBV9 and TRBJ1-5; D is unclear. The CDR3 is 13 amino acids. Germline V gene sequence: CDR1 SGDLS, CDR2 YYNGEE. Deletions cut 0 bases from V and 6 bases from J, with 7 bases between. CDR3 sequence: CASSVGSGQPQHF. CDR3 DNA: TGTGCCAGCAGCGTAGGCTCCGGTCAGCCCCAGCATTTT.

This rearrangement joins TRBV18 to TRBJ1-1; maybe TRBD1 (5 bases). The germline V gene has CDR1 KGHSH and CDR2 LQKENI. This CDR3 spans 15 amino acids. The germline V and J ends were trimmed by 3 bases and 1 base, with 12 bases remaining between them. The CDR3 sequence: CASSPSPRENTEAFF. The CDR3 nucleotides are TGTGCCAGCTCACCGTCTCCCAGGGAGAACACTGAAGCTTTCTTT.

The chain carries TRBV19 and TRBJ2-1, with 13 nucleotides matching TRBD2. The CDR3 is made up of 16 amino acids. J gave up 8 bases and V 6 bases, and 10 bases lay outside the gene matches. Germline assignment: CDR1 LNHDA and CDR2 SQIVND (reference sequence). This CDR3 reads CASRPSRTSGSDEQFF. CDR3 in DNA: TGTGCCAGTAGGCCCTCCCGGACTAGCGGGAGTGATGAGCAGTTCTTC.

Notes on this clone: This sample includes further DNA sequences coding for the same CDR3. This chain links TRBV9 with TRBJ1-2; 7 bases match TRBD1. There are 13 residues in the CDR3. V lost 1 base and J lost 6; bases outside the gene matches: 3. Germline assignment: CDR1 SGDLS and CDR2 YYNGEE. The DNA for the CDR3 is TGTGCCAGCAGCGTAAGAGGGGGCGATGGCTACACCTTC. Amino acids: CASSVRGGDGYTF.

The chain has TRBV6-1 and TRBJ1-1, with D unclear. V was clipped by 4 bases and J by 1 base, with 7 bases between them. This CDR3 is built from 13 residues. The germline V gene has CDR1 MNHNS and CDR2 SASEGT. CDR3 in DNA: TGTGCCAGCAGTGGGCACAGGAACACTGAAGCTTTCTTT. This encodes CASSGHRNTEAFF.

The rearrangement links TRBV4-1 to TRBJ1-5; D gene uncertain. Germline lookup yields CDR1 MGHRA and CDR2 YSYEKL. Trimming pared 0 bases from V and 6 bases from J, leaving 12 bases between. CDR3 length: 15 amino acids. In DNA form, the CDR3 reads TGCGCCAGCAGCCAAGATCGGGGTTTCGGTCAGCCCCAGCATTTT. Amino acids: CASSQDRGFGQPQHF.

The chain carries TRBV27 and TRBJ2-1, with TRBD2 identical over 7 bases. The CDR3 contains 12 residues. Germline CDR1 and CDR2: MNHEY and SMNVEV (reference sequence). The V gene end was trimmed by 3 bases and the J gene end by 10 bases; junction bases not matched to a gene: 3. The CDR3 bases are TGTGCCAGCAGTTTTCCAGCGGGAGAGCAGTTCTTC. Encoded protein: CASSFPAGEQFF.

The rearrangement links TRBV7-6 to TRBJ2-1, with 11 bases aligning to TRBD2. The CDR3 runs 20 residues. In germline, CDR1 is SGHVS, CDR2 FNYEAQ. The trim removed 5 bases at V and 0 bases at J, leaving 15 bases unmatched. Written as DNA, the CDR3 is TGTGCCAGCAGCCAGCTTGGCGGGACTAGCGGCCCTAGCTCCTACAATGAGCAGTTCTTC. Protein product: CASSQLGGTSGPSSYNEQFF.

The V call is TRBV19, the J call TRBJ1-5; no clear D gene. This CDR3 is built from 15 residues. Germline V gene data show CDR1 as LNHDA and CDR2 as SQIVND (reference sequence). Trimming left V 4 bases short and J 5 bases short, with 15 bases between. The DNA of the CDR3 is TGTGCCAGTAGTACAAGACAAGGTCGCCATCAGCCCCAGCATTTT. Encoded protein: CASSTRQGRHQPQHF.

The chain employs TRBV28 and TRBJ2-1, with 8 positions matching TRBD2. Germline assignment: CDR1 MDHEN and CDR2 SYDVKM. This CDR3 spans 15 amino acids. Unmatched junction bases numbered 3, after V lost 3 bases and J lost 2 bases. The CDR3 DNA follows: TGTGCCAGCAGTTTGAGCGGGAGACCCTACAATGAGCAGTTCTTC. Translation gives CASSLSGRPYNEQFF.

J is TRBJ1-2 and V is TRBV12-1. TRBV12-1 constitutes a pseudogene. The length of the CDR3 is 15 residues. This chain's CDR3 is CASSCVGGSWNRSTF. CDR3 nucleotide sequence: TGTGCCAGCAGCTGTGTCGGCGGATCTTGGAATCGAAGCACCTTC.

The rearrangement links TRBV28 to TRBJ2-7; D may be TRBD2 (5 bases). CDR1 is MDHEN, CDR2 SYDVKM, per germline. The CDR3 length is 13 residues. V lost 7 bases and J 6 bases, leaving 16 bases between the germline ends. The chain's CDR3 is CASTNPGVPEQYF. In DNA, the CDR3 is TGTGCCAGCACTAACCCCGGGGTGCCCGAGCAGTACTTC.

V and J are TRBV28 and TRBJ1-2, with no clear D. Germline-derived CDR1 and CDR2 are MDHEN and SYDVKM. Trimming removed 9 bases from V and 6 bases from J, with 17 bases in between. This CDR3 has 13 residues. The CDR3 DNA sequence: TGTGCCAGTAAGGACTCCCCAAGAGATGGCTACACCTTC. Translated: CASKDSPRDGYTF.